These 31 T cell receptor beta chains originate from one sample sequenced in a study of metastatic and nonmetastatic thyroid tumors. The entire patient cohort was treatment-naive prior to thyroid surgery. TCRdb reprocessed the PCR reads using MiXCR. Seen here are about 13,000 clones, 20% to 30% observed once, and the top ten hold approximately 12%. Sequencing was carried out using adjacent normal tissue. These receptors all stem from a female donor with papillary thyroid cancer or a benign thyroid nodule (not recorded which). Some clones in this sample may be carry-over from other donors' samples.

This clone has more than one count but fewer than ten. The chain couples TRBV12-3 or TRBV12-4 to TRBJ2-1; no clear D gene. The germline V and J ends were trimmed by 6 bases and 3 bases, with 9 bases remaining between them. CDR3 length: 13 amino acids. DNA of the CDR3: TGTGCCAGCAGCCCAAGCCGCTACAATGAGCAGTTCTTC. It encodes CASSPSRYNEQFF.

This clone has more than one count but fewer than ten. The CDR3 bases are TGTGCCAGCAGCTTAGCCTCACTAGCGGGGGGGCGAGGATACAATGAGCAGTTCTTC. Protein sequence: CASSLASLAGGRGYNEQFF. This chain uses TRBV7-2 with TRBJ2-1; the match to TRBD2 covers 13 bases. The CDR3 has 19 amino acids. With 0 bases clipped from V and 4 bases from J, the junction kept 9 bases outside the gene matches. The germline CDR1 and CDR2 sequences are SGHTA and FQGNSA.

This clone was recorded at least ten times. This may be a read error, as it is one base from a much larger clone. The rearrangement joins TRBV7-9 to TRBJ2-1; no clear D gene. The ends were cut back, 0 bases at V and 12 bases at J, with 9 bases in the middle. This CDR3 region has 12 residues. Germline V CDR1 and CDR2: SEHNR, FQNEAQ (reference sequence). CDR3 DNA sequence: TGTGCCAGCAGCTTAGCTGGTGATGGGCAGTTCTTC. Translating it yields CASSLAGDGQFF.

The CDR3 is CASSIESGTYGYTF. The CDR3 DNA sequence: TGTGCCAGTAGTATAGAATCAGGGACCTATGGCTACACCTTC. V and J are TRBV19 and TRBJ1-2; tentatively, D is TRBD1 (5 bases). V shed 0 bases and J shed 4 bases, with 9 bases lying between them. Germline CDR1 and CDR2: LNHDA and SQIVND (reference sequence). The CDR3 runs 14 residues. Supplemented by reference TRBV19 and TRBJ1-2, the full variable domain reads DGGITQSPKYLFRKEGQNVTLSCEQNLNHDAMYWYRQDPGQGLRLIYYSQIVNDFQKGDIAEGYSVSREKKESFPLTVTSAQKNPTAFYLCASSIESGTYGYTFGSGTRLTVV.

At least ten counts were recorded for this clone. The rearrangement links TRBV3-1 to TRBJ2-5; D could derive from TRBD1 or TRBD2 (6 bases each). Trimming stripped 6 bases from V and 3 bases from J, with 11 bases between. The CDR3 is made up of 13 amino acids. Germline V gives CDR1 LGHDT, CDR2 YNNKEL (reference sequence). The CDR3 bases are TGTGCCAGCAGACATAGGGGGGAAGAGACCCAGTACTTC. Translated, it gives CASRHRGEETQYF.

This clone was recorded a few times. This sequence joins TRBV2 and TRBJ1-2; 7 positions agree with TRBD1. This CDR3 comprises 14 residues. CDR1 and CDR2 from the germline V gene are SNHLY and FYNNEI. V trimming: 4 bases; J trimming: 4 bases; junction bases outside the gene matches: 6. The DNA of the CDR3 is TGTGCCAGCAGTGGAGGTCGGGACAGCTATGGCTACACCTTC. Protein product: CASSGGRDSYGYTF.

The chain's CDR3 is CASSEGNAGTDTQYF. As DNA, the CDR3 is TGTGCCAGCAGTGAAGGGAATGCTGGCACAGATACGCAGTATTTT. The chain uses TRBV6-4 and TRBJ2-3, with unresolved D. There are 15 residues in the CDR3. Germline CDR1 is MRHNA and CDR2 is SNTAGT. The V end lost 3 bases, the J end lost 1 base, and 11 bases lay between the germline ends.

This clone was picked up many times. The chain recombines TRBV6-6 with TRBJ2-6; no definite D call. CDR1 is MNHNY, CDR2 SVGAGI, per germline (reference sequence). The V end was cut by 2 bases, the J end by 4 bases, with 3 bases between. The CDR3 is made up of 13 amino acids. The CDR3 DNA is TGTGCCAGCAGTTACATCGGGGCCAACGTCCTGACTTTC. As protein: CASSYIGANVLTF.

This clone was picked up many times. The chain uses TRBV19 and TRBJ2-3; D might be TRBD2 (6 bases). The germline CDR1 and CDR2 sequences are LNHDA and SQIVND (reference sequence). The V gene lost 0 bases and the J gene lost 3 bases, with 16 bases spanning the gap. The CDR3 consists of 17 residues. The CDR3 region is CASSIDSGGTTTDTQYF. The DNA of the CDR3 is TGTGCCAGTAGTATAGATAGTGGGGGGACGACGACAGATACGCAGTATTTT.

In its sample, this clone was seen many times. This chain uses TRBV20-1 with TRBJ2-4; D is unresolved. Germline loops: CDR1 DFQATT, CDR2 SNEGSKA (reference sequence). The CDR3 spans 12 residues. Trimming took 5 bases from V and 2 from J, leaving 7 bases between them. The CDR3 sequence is CSALPSKNIQYF. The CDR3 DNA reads TGCAGTGCTCTTCCTTCCAAAAACATTCAGTACTTC.

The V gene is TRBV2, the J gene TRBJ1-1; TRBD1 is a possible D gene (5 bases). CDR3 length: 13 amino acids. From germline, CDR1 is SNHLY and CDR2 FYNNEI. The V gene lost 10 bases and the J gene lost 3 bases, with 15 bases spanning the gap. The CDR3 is CAMTCGGYTEAFF. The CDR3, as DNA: TGTGCCATGACATGCGGGGGTTACACTGAAGCTTTCTTT.

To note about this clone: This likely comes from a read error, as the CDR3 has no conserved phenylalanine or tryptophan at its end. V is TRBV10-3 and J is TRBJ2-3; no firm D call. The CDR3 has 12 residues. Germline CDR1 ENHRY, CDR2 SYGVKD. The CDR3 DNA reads TGTGCCATCAGTCAGACTGGAGATCCGCAGTATATT. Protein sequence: CAISQTGDPQYI.

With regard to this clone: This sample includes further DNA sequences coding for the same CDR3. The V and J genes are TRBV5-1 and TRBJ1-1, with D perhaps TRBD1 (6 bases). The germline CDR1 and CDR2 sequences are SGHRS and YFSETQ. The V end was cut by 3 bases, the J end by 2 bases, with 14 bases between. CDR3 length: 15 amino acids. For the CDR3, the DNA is TGCGCCAGCAGCTCGGTACAGGGACTAAACACTGAAGCTTTCTTT. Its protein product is CASSSVQGLNTEAFF.

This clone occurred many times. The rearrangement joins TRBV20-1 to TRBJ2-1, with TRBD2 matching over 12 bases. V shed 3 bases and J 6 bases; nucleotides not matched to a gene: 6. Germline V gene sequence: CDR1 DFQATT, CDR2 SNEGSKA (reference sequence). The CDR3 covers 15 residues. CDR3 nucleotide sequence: TGCAGTGCTAGTTTGACTAGCGGGAGAACCAATGAGCAGTTCTTC. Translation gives CSASLTSGRTNEQFF.

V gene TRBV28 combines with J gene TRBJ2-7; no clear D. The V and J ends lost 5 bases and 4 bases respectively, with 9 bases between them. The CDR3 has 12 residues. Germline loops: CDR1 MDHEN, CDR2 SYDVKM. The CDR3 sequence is CASSANYYEQYF. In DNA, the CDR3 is TGTGCCAGCAGTGCCAATTATTACGAGCAGTACTTC.

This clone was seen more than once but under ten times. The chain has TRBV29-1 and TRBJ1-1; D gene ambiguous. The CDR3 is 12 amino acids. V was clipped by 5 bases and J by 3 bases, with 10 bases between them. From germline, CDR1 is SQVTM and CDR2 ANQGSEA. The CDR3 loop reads CSVLRFDTEAFF. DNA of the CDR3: TGCAGCGTTCTCAGATTTGACACTGAAGCTTTCTTT.

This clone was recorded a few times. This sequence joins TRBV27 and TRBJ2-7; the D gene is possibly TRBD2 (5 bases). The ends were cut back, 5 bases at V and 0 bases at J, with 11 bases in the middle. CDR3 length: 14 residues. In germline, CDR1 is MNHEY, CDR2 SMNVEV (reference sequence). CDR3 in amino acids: CASSSGSRSYEQYF. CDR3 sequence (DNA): TGTGCCAGCAGTAGCGGCTCCCGCTCCTACGAGCAGTACTTC.

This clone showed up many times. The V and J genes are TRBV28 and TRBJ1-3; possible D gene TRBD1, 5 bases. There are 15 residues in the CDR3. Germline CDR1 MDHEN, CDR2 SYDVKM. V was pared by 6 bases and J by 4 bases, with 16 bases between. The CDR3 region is CASSDPGAYGNTIYF. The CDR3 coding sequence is TGTGCCAGCAGCGACCCCGGGGCTTACGGAAACACCATATATTTT.

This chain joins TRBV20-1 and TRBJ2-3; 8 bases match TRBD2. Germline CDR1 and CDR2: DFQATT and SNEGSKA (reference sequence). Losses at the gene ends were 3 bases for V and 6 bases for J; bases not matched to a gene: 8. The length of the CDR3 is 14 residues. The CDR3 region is CSASPTGGPDTQYF. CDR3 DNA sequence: TGCAGTGCTAGTCCAACGGGAGGGCCGGATACGCAGTATTTT.

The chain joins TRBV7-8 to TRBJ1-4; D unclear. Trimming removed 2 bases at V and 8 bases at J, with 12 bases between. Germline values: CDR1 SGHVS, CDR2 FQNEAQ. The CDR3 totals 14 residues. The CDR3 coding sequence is TGTGCCAGCAGCTTATGGGCTCGCGGCGAAAAACTGTTTTTT. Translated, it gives CASSLWARGEKLFF.

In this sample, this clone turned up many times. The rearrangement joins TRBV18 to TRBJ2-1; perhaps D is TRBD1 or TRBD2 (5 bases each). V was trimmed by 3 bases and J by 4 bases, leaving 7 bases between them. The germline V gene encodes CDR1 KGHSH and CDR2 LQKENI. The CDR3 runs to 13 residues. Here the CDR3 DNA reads TGTGCCAGCTCACCGGGACCATACAATGAGCAGTTCTTC. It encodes CASSPGPYNEQFF.

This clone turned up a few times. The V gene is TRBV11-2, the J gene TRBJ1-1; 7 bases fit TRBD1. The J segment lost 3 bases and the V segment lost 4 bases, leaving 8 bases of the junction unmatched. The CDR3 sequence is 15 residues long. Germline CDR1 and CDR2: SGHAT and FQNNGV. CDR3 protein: CASSSNRGRDTEAFF. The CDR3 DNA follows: TGTGCCAGCAGCTCTAACAGGGGTCGGGACACTGAAGCTTTCTTT. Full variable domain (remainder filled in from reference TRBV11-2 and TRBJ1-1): EAGVAQSPRYKIIEKRQSVAFWCNPISGHATLYWYQQILGQGPKLLIQFQNNGVVDDSQLPKDRFSAERLKGVDSTLKIQPAKLEDSAVYLCASSSNRGRDTEAFFGQGTRLTVV.

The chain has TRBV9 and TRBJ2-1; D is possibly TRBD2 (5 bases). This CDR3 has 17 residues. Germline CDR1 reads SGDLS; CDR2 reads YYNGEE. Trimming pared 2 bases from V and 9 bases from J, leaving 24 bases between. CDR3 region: CASSVNMEPAVEAEQFF. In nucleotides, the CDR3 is TGTGCCAGCAGCGTTAATATGGAACCAGCGGTGGAGGCTGAGCAGTTCTTC.

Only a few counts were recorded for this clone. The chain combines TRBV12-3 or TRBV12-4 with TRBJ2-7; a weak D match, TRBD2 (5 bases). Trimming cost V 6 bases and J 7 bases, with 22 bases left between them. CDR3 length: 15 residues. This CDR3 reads CASSRGGSVTWEQYF. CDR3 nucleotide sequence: TGTGCCAGCAGCCGCGGCGGTAGCGTGACCTGGGAGCAGTACTTC.

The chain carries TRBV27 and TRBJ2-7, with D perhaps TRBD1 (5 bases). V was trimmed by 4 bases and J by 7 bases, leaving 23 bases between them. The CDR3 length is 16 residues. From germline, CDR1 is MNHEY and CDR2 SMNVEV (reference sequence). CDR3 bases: TGTGCCAGCAGTTCCCCCAACAGGTCACCGTCGGATGAGCAGTACTTC. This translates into CASSSPNRSPSDEQYF.

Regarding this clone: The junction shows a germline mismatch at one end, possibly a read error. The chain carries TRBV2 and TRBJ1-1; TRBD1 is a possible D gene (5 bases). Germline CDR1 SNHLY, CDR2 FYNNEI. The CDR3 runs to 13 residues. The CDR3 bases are TGTGCCAGGACAGTCGGGGGTTACACTGAATCTTTCTTT. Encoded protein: CARTVGGYTESFF.

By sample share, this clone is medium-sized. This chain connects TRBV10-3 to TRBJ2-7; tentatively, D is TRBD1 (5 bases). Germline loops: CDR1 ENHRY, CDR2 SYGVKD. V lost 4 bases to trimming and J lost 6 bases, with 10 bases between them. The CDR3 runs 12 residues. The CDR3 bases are TGTGCCATCAGTGTTCTGGGGCCCGAGCAGTACTTC. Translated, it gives CAISVLGPEQYF.

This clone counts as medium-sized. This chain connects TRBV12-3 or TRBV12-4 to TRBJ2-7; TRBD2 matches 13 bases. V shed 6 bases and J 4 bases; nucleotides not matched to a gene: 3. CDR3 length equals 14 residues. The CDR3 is CASRRTSGSYEQYF. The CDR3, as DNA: TGTGCCAGCAGGCGGACTAGCGGGAGTTACGAGCAGTACTTC.

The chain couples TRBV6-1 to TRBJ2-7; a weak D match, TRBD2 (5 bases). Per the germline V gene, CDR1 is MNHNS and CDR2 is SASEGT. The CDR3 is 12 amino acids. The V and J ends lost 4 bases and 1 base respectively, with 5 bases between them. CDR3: CASSGTSYEQYF. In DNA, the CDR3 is TGTGCCAGCAGTGGGACTTCCTACGAGCAGTACTTC.

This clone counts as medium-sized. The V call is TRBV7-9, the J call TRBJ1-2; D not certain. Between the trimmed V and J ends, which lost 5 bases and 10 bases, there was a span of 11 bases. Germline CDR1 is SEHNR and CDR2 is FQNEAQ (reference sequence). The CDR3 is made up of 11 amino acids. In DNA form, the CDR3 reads TGTGCCAGCAGCCCCAACCTCTACTACACCTTC. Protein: CASSPNLYYTF.

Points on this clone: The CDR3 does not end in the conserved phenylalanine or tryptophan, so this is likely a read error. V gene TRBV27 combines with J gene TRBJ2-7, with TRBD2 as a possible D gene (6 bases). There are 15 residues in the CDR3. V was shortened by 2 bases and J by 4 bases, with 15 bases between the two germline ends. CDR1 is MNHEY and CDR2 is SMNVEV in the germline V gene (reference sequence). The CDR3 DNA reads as TGTGCCAGCAGTTTAGGGGCTGGACTAACGTACGAGCAGTACCTC. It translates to CASSLGAGLTYEQYL.